Presented here are 24 T cell receptor beta chains from one specimen sequenced in a study of response to subunit inactivated influenza vaccine. A single record per CDR3 protein comes from TCRdb applying MiXCR to the RT-PCR reads. This repertoire shows 710,000 or so distinct CDR3 sequences, approximately 15% found once; its top ten account for around 10%. Sequences were derived from PBMCs from blood, sampled about 13 days after vaccination. The receptors were gathered from a man in his fifties or sixties who received an inactivated influenza vaccine.

This clonotype was found a few times. The chain has TRBV29-1 and TRBJ1-1; the D gene is possibly TRBD1 (5 bases). This CDR3 is 15 amino acids long. V was shortened by 0 bases and J by 1 base, with 12 bases between the two germline ends. From germline, CDR1 is SQVTM and CDR2 ANQGSEA. The chain's CDR3 is CSVEELTGTNTEAFF. The DNA for the CDR3 is TGCAGCGTTGAAGAGCTAACGGGGACGAACACTGAAGCTTTCTTT. Complete variable domain (other parts from reference TRBV29-1 and TRBJ1-1): SAVISQKPSRDICQRGTSLTIQCQVDSQVTMMFWYRQQPGQSLTLIATANQGSEATYESGFVIDKFPISRPNLTFSTLTVSNMSPEDSSIYLCSVEELTGTNTEAFFGQGTRLTVV.

The genes are TRBV7-9 and TRBJ2-3; TRBD2 is a possible D gene (6 bases). V lost 8 bases and J lost 4, with 10 bases in between. This CDR3 spans 12 amino acids. Per germline, CDR1 SEHNR and CDR2 FQNEAQ (reference sequence). CDR3 sequence: CASWEVPDTQYF. The CDR3 bases are TGTGCCAGCTGGGAGGTCCCAGATACGCAGTATTTT. Full variable domain (rest looked up from reference TRBV7-9 and TRBJ2-3): DTGVSQNPRHKITKRGQNVTFRCDPISEHNRLYWYRQTLGQGPEFLTYFQNEAQLEKSRLLSDRFSAERPKGSFSTLEIQRTEQGDSAMYLCASWEVPDTQYFGPGTRLTVL.

The chain couples TRBV5-1 to TRBJ2-3; 8 bases map to TRBD1. The CDR3 extends over 15 amino acids. Germline CDR1 SGHRS, CDR2 YFSETQ. V lost 0 bases and J lost 5; bases outside the gene matches: 5. This CDR3 is CASSLDRGAIDTQYF. CDR3 sequence (DNA): TGCGCCAGCAGCTTGGACAGGGGGGCGATAGATACGCAGTATTTT.

The chain links TRBV20-1 to TRBJ2-7; 12 bases fit TRBD2. The CDR3 has 15 residues. V trimming: 3 bases; J trimming: 2 bases; junction bases outside the gene matches: 5. Germline V gene sequence: CDR1 DFQATT, CDR2 SNEGSKA (reference sequence). The CDR3 DNA follows: TGCAGTGCTAGCCCCGGACTAGCGGGAACCTACGAGCAGTACTTC. Residues: CSASPGLAGTYEQYF.

In its sample, this clonotype was seen a few times. V is TRBV20-1 and J is TRBJ2-3; 7 nucleotides agree with TRBD2. This CDR3 has 14 amino acids. CDR1 is DFQATT, CDR2 SNEGSKA, per germline (reference sequence). V trimming: 6 bases; J trimming: 4 bases; junction bases outside the gene matches: 10. The CDR3 sequence: CSANKGGSADTQYF. CDR3 bases: TGCAGTGCCAACAAGGGCGGGAGCGCAGATACGCAGTATTTT.

In its sample, this clonotype was seen many times. CDR3: CASSFSGRLSYNEQFF. CDR3 sequence (DNA): TGCGCCAGCAGCTTTAGCGGGAGGCTCTCCTACAATGAGCAGTTCTTC. The chain recombines TRBV5-1 with TRBJ2-1; 10 bases agree with TRBD2. The trim removed 2 bases at V and 0 bases at J, leaving 2 bases unmatched. The CDR3 sequence is 16 residues long. Per the germline V gene, CDR1 is SGHRS and CDR2 is YFSETQ.

The V and J genes are TRBV19 and TRBJ2-7; 12 nucleotides agree with TRBD2. V shed 5 bases and J 5 bases; nucleotides not matched to a gene: 10. CDR3 length: 16 residues. Germline V gives CDR1 LNHDA, CDR2 SQIVND (reference sequence). CDR3 coding DNA: TGTGCCAGTAGTCCGAGGCTAGCGGGAGGGCTCAACGAGCAGTACTTC. This codes for CASSPRLAGGLNEQYF.

The chain recombines TRBV3-1 with TRBJ2-3, with TRBD2 matching over 9 bases. This CDR3 contains 15 residues. The V gene's germline CDR1 is LGHDT and CDR2 YNNKEL (reference sequence). V lost 1 base to trimming and J lost 4 bases; unmatched junction nucleotides: 3. CDR3 DNA sequence: TGTGCCAGCAGCCAAGGCGGGGGGGCATCAGATACGCAGTATTTT. This translates into CASSQGGGASDTQYF.

This clonotype appeared a few times. The V and J genes are TRBV5-1 and TRBJ2-2, with D possibly being TRBD1 (6 bases). The CDR3 extends over 15 amino acids. Trimming shortened V by 6 bases and J by 0 bases, and 12 bases separated the two germline ends. The germline V gene encodes CDR1 SGHRS and CDR2 YFSETQ. The CDR3 DNA is TGCGCCAGCACCATCGGGACACCGAACACCGGGGAGCTGTTTTTT. It translates to CASTIGTPNTGELFF.

A few counts support this clonotype. The chain couples TRBV20-1 to TRBJ2-7; the match to TRBD2 covers 10 bases. V lost 5 bases to trimming and J lost 2 bases; unmatched junction nucleotides: 6. This CDR3 comprises 14 residues. Germline CDR1 is DFQATT and CDR2 is SNEGSKA (reference sequence). The CDR3 loop reads CSAFRLAGTYEQYF. The CDR3 DNA is TGCAGTGCTTTCAGACTAGCGGGTACCTACGAGCAGTACTTC.

The sample holds many counts of this clonotype. The CDR3 protein is CASSLGQGGDTQYF. DNA of the CDR3: TGCGCCAGCAGCCTCGGACAGGGTGGGGATACGCAGTATTTT. The genes are TRBV5-1 and TRBJ2-3; 8 positions agree with TRBD1. The CDR3 covers 14 residues. After removal of 4 bases from V and 6 bases from J, the junction contained 7 bases not matched to a gene. Germline CDR1 reads SGHRS; CDR2 reads YFSETQ.

This clonotype was counted between two and nine times. V is TRBV12-3 or TRBV12-4 and J is TRBJ2-5; D call uncertain. V shed 5 bases and J shed 1 base, with 17 bases lying between them. The CDR3 consists of 16 residues. CDR3 in DNA: TGTGCCAGCAGTACCAACATCCATGTTTTCCAAGAGACCCAGTACTTC. Protein product: CASSTNIHVFQETQYF.

V usage is TRBV7-2 and J usage is TRBJ2-1, with a weak D call TRBD2 (7 bases). V gave up 5 bases and J gave up 9 bases, with 20 bases separating them. The CDR3 covers 15 residues. Germline CDR1 SGHTA, CDR2 FQGNSA. The CDR3 bases are TGTGCCAGCAGCCTAAAAGGACTAGGGGGGGGTGAGCAGTTCTTC. Translating it yields CASSLKGLGGGEQFF.

This clonotype was observed a handful of times. The genes are TRBV29-1 and TRBJ1-2, with D unclear. The CDR3 runs 12 residues. Trimming left V 4 bases short and J 7 bases short, with 13 bases between. Per the germline V gene, CDR1 is SQVTM and CDR2 is ANQGSEA. This chain's CDR3 is CSVGAGGSGYTF. In nucleotides, the CDR3 is TGCAGCGTTGGAGCAGGAGGGTCTGGCTACACCTTC.

The chain carries TRBV28 and TRBJ2-7; 8 positions match TRBD2. The CDR3 runs to 15 residues. The V gene end was trimmed by 6 bases and the J gene end by 0 bases; junction bases not matched to a gene: 7. Germline V gene lookup returns CDR1 MDHEN and CDR2 SYDVKM. In nucleotides, the CDR3 is TGTGCCAGCAGCTCTAGCGGGTTGAGCTCCTACGAGCAGTACTTC. This translates into CASSSSGLSSYEQYF.

This clonotype was picked up a small number of times. The V and J genes are TRBV5-1 and TRBJ2-1; D unclear. The CDR3 has 14 amino acids. Germline CDR1 and CDR2: SGHRS and YFSETQ. V was shortened by 2 bases and J by 5 bases, with 11 bases between the two germline ends. CDR3: CASSFSLENNEQFF. The CDR3 DNA follows: TGCGCCAGCAGCTTTAGCTTGGAGAACAATGAGCAGTTCTTC.

The rearrangement links TRBV19 to TRBJ2-7, with D unclear. V dropped 3 bases and J dropped 7 bases, with 13 bases sitting between them. CDR1 is LNHDA and CDR2 is SQIVND in the germline V gene (reference sequence). This CDR3 is built from 13 residues. The CDR3: CASSMIPGGEQYF. In DNA, the CDR3 is TGTGCCAGTAGTATGATTCCGGGCGGTGAGCAGTACTTC.

This clonotype was picked up a small number of times. The rearrangement links TRBV12-3 or TRBV12-4 to TRBJ1-6; D call uncertain. Between the trimmed V and J ends, which lost 5 bases and 8 bases, there was a span of 10 bases. The CDR3 spans 13 residues. The CDR3 DNA reads TGTGCCAGCAGTGTCCGTTGGGATTCACCCCTCCACTTT. Translation: CASSVRWDSPLHF.

This clonotype turned up a few times. V is TRBV29-1 and J is TRBJ2-4, with D maybe TRBD1 (6 bases). Trimming removed 4 bases from V and 7 bases from J, with 17 bases in between. CDR1 SQVTM and CDR2 ANQGSEA come from the germline V gene. The CDR3 loop spans 14 amino acids. The CDR3 DNA reads TGCAGCGTTGGTTTCAGGGGTTCTAAGAACATTCAGTACTTC. Encoded protein: CSVGFRGSKNIQYF.

CDR3 in amino acids: CASSLSSGPFNNEQFF. The CDR3 nucleotides read TGTGCCAGCAGTTTGTCTTCCGGGCCATTCAACAATGAGCAGTTCTTC. The chain couples TRBV27 to TRBJ2-1; D is ambiguous. The CDR3 runs 16 residues. Germline-derived CDR1 and CDR2 are MNHEY and SMNVEV (reference sequence). V was pared by 3 bases and J by 5 bases, with 17 bases between.

This clonotype was detected only a few times. V usage is TRBV10-3 and J usage is TRBJ2-5; TRBD1 agrees at 7 bases. The germline V gene has CDR1 ENHRY and CDR2 SYGVKD. V lost 6 bases, J lost 5 bases, and 6 bases stayed unmatched. The CDR3 is 13 amino acids. The CDR3 DNA reads as TGTGCCATCAGGTCGACAGGGTCTGAGACCCAGTACTTC. It specifies CAIRSTGSETQYF.

This clonotype has only a few counts. The chain has TRBV5-1 and TRBJ2-7, with 7 bases aligning to TRBD1. CDR1 is SGHRS and CDR2 is YFSETQ in the germline V gene. With 6 bases clipped from V and 2 bases from J, the junction kept 8 bases outside the gene matches. This CDR3 comprises 14 residues. The CDR3 is CASKSRQGPYEQYF. The DNA of the CDR3 is TGCGCCAGCAAGTCCCGACAGGGCCCCTACGAGCAGTACTTC.

The rearrangement joins TRBV28 to TRBJ2-2; D is perhaps TRBD2 (5 bases). This CDR3 has 15 residues. V was trimmed by 6 bases and J by 0 bases, leaving 11 bases between them. The germline V gene has CDR1 MDHEN and CDR2 SYDVKM. The CDR3 DNA reads as TGTGCCAGCAGAAAAGGAGGCCCGAACACCGGGGAGCTGTTTTTT. As protein: CASRKGGPNTGELFF.

This clonotype was detected a few times. The chain combines TRBV19 with TRBJ2-3; TRBD2 agrees at 8 bases. J gave up 0 bases and V 8 bases, and 13 bases lay outside the gene matches. Germline values: CDR1 LNHDA, CDR2 SQIVND (reference sequence). This CDR3 is 17 amino acids long. DNA of the CDR3: TGTGCCAGTCGCCGGGAGGGAACGACCTCGAGCACAGATACGCAGTATTTT. Translated: CASRREGTTSSTDTQYF.